The 8 T cell receptor beta chains in this list originate from one sample, sequenced in a study of shared clonotypes between healthy human individuals. Here immunoSEQ multiplex PCR was the method, and the copy in TCRdb shows in-frame clones only, minus some. The top ten hold roughly 0.14% of the sample, which has about 2.4 million clones, more than 80% seen once. Material: naive CD4+ T cells sorted from blood. Specified subset: CD45RA+ positively selected. These TCRs come from a man between 18 and 29 years old in good health.

This clone occurred a few times. This sample includes further DNA sequences coding for the same CDR3. The chain combines TRBV9 with TRBJ1-5; the D is unclear. Trimming shortened V by 4 bases and J by 2 bases, and 10 bases separated the two germline ends. Germline CDR1 SGDLS, CDR2 YYNGEE. The CDR3 loop spans 14 amino acids. The chain's CDR3 is CASSPRGGNQPQHF. The CDR3 DNA follows: TGTGCCAGCAGCCCGCGAGGTGGCAATCAGCCCCAGCATTTT.

This chain links TRBV2 with TRBJ2-1, with D maybe TRBD1 (5 bases). CDR3 length: 13 residues. Germline V CDR1 and CDR2: SNHLY, FYNNEI. Trimming pared 6 bases from V and 4 bases from J, leaving 10 bases between. In nucleotides, the CDR3 is TGTGCCAGCAGCATCGACAGTTACAATGAGCAGTTCTTC. Translating gives CASSIDSYNEQFF.

This chain connects TRBV5-1 to TRBJ2-7, with D unresolved. Between the trimmed V and J ends, which lost 1 base and 3 bases, there was a span of 8 bases. CDR1 SGHRS and CDR2 YFSETQ come from the germline V gene. The length of the CDR3 is 13 residues. The CDR3 DNA reads as TGCGCCAGCAGCTTGACCGCGGACTACGAGCAGTACTTC. It encodes CASSLTADYEQYF.

The chain recombines TRBV5-1 with TRBJ2-5; TRBD1 is a possible D gene (6 bases). Trimming took 4 bases from V and 1 from J, leaving 11 bases between them. The germline V gene has CDR1 SGHRS and CDR2 YFSETQ. There are 14 residues in the CDR3. DNA of the CDR3: TGCGCCAGCAGCCCAGGGACATTCCAAGAGACCCAGTACTTC. It encodes CASSPGTFQETQYF. Full variable domain (rest looked up from reference TRBV5-1 and TRBJ2-5): KAGVTQTPRYLIKTRGQQVTLSCSPISGHRSVSWYQQTPGQGLQFLFEYFSETQRNKGNFPGRFSGRQFSNSRSEMNVSTLELGDSALYLCASSPGTFQETQYFGPGTRLLVL.

The V call is TRBV2, the J call TRBJ1-1; D remains ambiguous. V lost 4 bases and J 11 bases, leaving 17 bases between the germline ends. CDR1 is SNHLY, CDR2 FYNNEI, per germline. CDR3 size: 13 residues. In DNA form, the CDR3 reads TGTGCCAGCAGTGCCGCAGGTGCGGACGGGGCTTTCTTT. Translation: CASSAAGADGAFF.

The chain employs TRBV7-2 and TRBJ1-1, with D possibly being TRBD1 (5 bases). The CDR3 is 17 amino acids. Trimming pared 1 base from V and 1 base from J, leaving 16 bases between. Germline CDR1 SGHTA, CDR2 FQGNSA. CDR3 amino acids: CASSLVGTSGKNTEAFF. CDR3 sequence (DNA): TGTGCCAGCAGCTTAGTTGGGACCTCGGGGAAGAACACTGAAGCTTTCTTT. The full variable domain, completed using reference TRBV7-2 and TRBJ1-1, is GAGVSQSPSNKVTEKGKDVELRCDPISGHTALYWYRQSLGQGLEFLIYFQGNSAPDKSGLPSDRFSAERTGGSVSTLTIQRTQQEDSAVYLCASSLVGTSGKNTEAFFGQGTRLTVV.

Details on this clone: A much larger clone sits a single nucleotide away, making a read error possible. Additional DNA sequences in this sample encode the identical CDR3. The chain joins TRBV11-2 to TRBJ2-7; no clear D gene. Germline CDR1 and CDR2: SGHAT and FQNNGV. CDR3 length: 11 amino acids. Deletions cut 7 bases from V and 2 bases from J, with 6 bases between. CDR3 coding DNA: TGTGCCAGCACCCCCGCCTACGAGCAGTACTTC. As protein: CASTPAYEQYF.

In the case of this clone: This sample also contains other DNA sequences that code for the same CDR3. The genes are TRBV2 and TRBJ2-3, with no clear D. From germline, CDR1 is SNHLY and CDR2 FYNNEI. V was trimmed by 4 bases and J by 0 bases, leaving 5 bases between them. CDR3 length equals 13 residues. The DNA for the CDR3 is TGTGCCAGCAGTGGTGAGAGCACAGATACGCAGTATTTT. This sequence encodes CASSGESTDTQYF.